This T cell receptor (beta chain) derives from a study of read filtering for tumor transcriptome and immune sequencing. Study-level background: Per sample, TCR-region reads ranged about 3.5 to 11 million by IR-seq, 85 to 1273 by RNA-seq. Overall study results and limits: RNA-seq captured clonotypes less deeply and reliably than IR-seq.

Molecular barcoded adaptors covering alpha/delta and beta/gamma chains were used on approximately 440 ng RNA. From the reads, TCRdb called clonotypes with MiXCR, one entry per CDR3 protein. The data contain 60,000 to 75,000 distinct CDR3 sequences, roughly 18% of them seen just once; the ten biggest clones take up roughly a tenth. At the time of active disease, bone marrow was collected from every patient. This clonotype was observed many times. Antigen specificity is unknown. Per the germline V gene, CDR1 is LGHNA and CDR2 is YNFKEQ. The CDR3 covers 20 residues. Trimming took 0 bases from V and 2 from J, leaving 20 bases between them.

Material for sequencing was a population of CD138-negative cells sorted from bone marrow. The receptor comes from a donor aged 40 or older with multiple myeloma. The chain joins TRBV4-2 to TRBJ2-6; D perhaps matches TRBD2 (5 bases). The chain's CDR3 is CASSQDLGEGSLAGANVLTF. CDR3 in DNA: TGTGCCAGCAGCCAAGATCTTGGAGAGGGAAGCCTGGCTGGGGCCAACGTCCTGACTTTC.